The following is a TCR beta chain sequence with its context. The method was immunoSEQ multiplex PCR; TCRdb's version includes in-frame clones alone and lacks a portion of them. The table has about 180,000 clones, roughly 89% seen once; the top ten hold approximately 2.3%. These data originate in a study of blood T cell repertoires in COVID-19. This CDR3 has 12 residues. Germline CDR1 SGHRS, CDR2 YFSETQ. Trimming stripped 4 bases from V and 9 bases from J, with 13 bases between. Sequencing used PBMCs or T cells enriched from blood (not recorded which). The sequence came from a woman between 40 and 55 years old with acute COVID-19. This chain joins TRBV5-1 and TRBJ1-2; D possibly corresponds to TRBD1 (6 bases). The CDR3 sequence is CASSPRGASYTF. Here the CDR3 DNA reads TGCGCCAGCAGCCCCAGGGGTGCAAGCTACACCTTC. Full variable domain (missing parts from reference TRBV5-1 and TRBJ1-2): KAGVTQTPRYLIKTRGQQVTLSCSPISGHRSVSWYQQTPGQGLQFLFEYFSETQRNKGNFPGRFSGRQFSNSRSEMNVSTLELGDSALYLCASSPRGASYTFGSGTRLTVV.